Each of the 17 T cell receptor beta chains below was sequenced from the same sample in a study of CD8+CD57+ T cells in acquired aplastic anemia. Template material for TCR beta VDJ and CDR3 profiling consisted of genomic DNA. Each CDR3 protein is one row after TCRdb ran MiXCR on the reads. The table lists about 130,000 distinct CDR3 sequences, about 48% of them singletons. Specimen: sorted CD4+, CD8+, or CD8+CD57+ T cells (not recorded which) from PBMCs. The receptors come from a human donor in good health, serving as a control.

Comments on this clonotype: It may be a read error: a sequence one base away is much more abundant. The chain links TRBV7-3 to TRBJ2-1, with TRBD2 identical over 10 bases. Germline loops: CDR1 SGHTA, CDR2 FQGTGA. The CDR3 has 16 residues. J gave up 5 bases and V 6 bases, and 10 bases lay outside the gene matches. The CDR3 protein is CASSYFTLAGDNEQFF. In nucleotides, the CDR3 is TGTGCCAGCAGTTACTTCACCCTAGCGGGGGACAATGAGCAGTTCTTC.

V is TRBV9 and J is TRBJ2-5; 14 bases map to TRBD2. This CDR3 is built from 16 residues. With 3 bases clipped from V and 3 bases from J, the junction kept 4 bases outside the gene matches. Germline V CDR1 and CDR2: SGDLS, YYNGEE. For the CDR3, the DNA is TGTGCCAGCAGCGGGGGACTAGCGGGAGCGGAAGAGACCCAGTACTTC. Its translation: CASSGGLAGAEETQYF.

The chain combines TRBV25-1 with TRBJ2-1, with D hard to call. The V end lost 0 bases, the J end lost 3 bases, and 12 bases lay between the germline ends. The length of the CDR3 is 16 residues. Germline V lookup: CDR1 MGHDK, CDR2 SYGVNS. CDR3 nucleotides: TGTGCCAGCAGTGAATATTTAGCCTCGCACTACAATGAGCAGTTCTTC. Amino acids: CASSEYLASHYNEQFF.

This clonotype was observed at least ten times. This chain joins TRBV6-1 and TRBJ1-2; no clear D gene. This CDR3 is built from 15 residues. Germline-derived CDR1 and CDR2 are MNHNS and SASEGT. Trimming took 6 bases from V and 4 from J, leaving 18 bases between them. In DNA, the CDR3 is TGTGCCAGCAGCCGGGGTCGCTCAACTCTCTATGGCTACACCTTC. It codes for CASSRGRSTLYGYTF.

The V gene is TRBV7-2, the J gene TRBJ1-2; D is unresolved. This CDR3 comprises 11 residues. The V and J ends lost 11 bases and 6 bases respectively, with 13 bases between them. CDR1 is SGHTA and CDR2 is FQGNSA in the germline V gene. The CDR3, as DNA: TGTGCCGTGCGAGCCGGCGATGGCTACACCTTC. It encodes CAVRAGDGYTF.

This clonotype occurred many times. V gene TRBV29-1 combines with J gene TRBJ2-3; TRBD1 matches at 8 bases. Germline CDR1 reads SQVTM; CDR2 reads ANQGSEA. The CDR3 length is 15 residues. V trimming: 6 bases; J trimming: 0 bases; junction bases outside the gene matches: 8. CDR3 DNA sequence: TGCAGCGTCGCCACAGGGGGGACTAGCACAGATACGCAGTATTTT. Translating gives CSVATGGTSTDTQYF.

The V and J genes are TRBV2 and TRBJ1-2; D gene uncertain. Germline lookup yields CDR1 SNHLY and CDR2 FYNNEI. The CDR3 spans 12 residues. The V end was cut by 2 bases, the J end by 6 bases, with 7 bases between. The CDR3 sequence is CASSETVDGYTF. The CDR3 DNA reads as TGTGCCAGCAGTGAAACTGTGGATGGCTACACCTTC.

Ten or more counts support this clonotype. This rearrangement joins TRBV27 to TRBJ1-1; D unclear. CDR3 length: 13 amino acids. The V and J ends lost 3 bases and 0 bases respectively, with 5 bases between them. Germline CDR1 MNHEY, CDR2 SMNVEV (reference sequence). The CDR3 protein is CASSFGLNTEAFF. The DNA for the CDR3 is TGTGCCAGCAGTTTTGGCCTGAACACTGAAGCTTTCTTT.

CDR3 sequence: CASTGGGTLHF. The CDR3 DNA sequence: TGTGCCAGCACCGGGGGTGGGACCCTCCACTTT. The rearrangement joins TRBV7-3 to TRBJ1-6; a possible D gene is TRBD1 (5 bases). The germline gives CDR1 SGHTA, CDR2 FQGTGA. V lost 7 bases to trimming and J lost 14 bases, with 12 bases between them. The length of the CDR3 is 11 residues.

The chain links TRBV10-3 to TRBJ1-5; 7 nucleotides align to TRBD1. The CDR3 spans 14 residues. With V trimmed by 10 bases and J by 3 bases, 9 bases remained unmatched. Germline V lookup: CDR1 ENHRY, CDR2 SYGVKD. The CDR3 sequence is CATLQGDNNQPQHF. The CDR3 DNA follows: TGTGCCACCCTTCAGGGGGACAACAATCAGCCCCAGCATTTT.

This clonotype occurred many times. V and J are TRBV7-9 and TRBJ2-1, with 10 bases that match TRBD2. The CDR3 spans 16 residues. J lost 9 bases, V lost 4 bases, and 12 bases had no gene match. The V gene's germline CDR1 is SEHNR and CDR2 FQNEAQ (reference sequence). CDR3: CASSYLGSGGSFEQFF. The CDR3 DNA reads as TGTGCCAGCAGCTACCTGGGTAGCGGGGGGTCCTTTGAGCAGTTCTTC.

The chain couples TRBV24-1 to TRBJ2-2; the D gene is possibly TRBD1 (6 bases). V lost 0 bases, J lost 0 bases, and 7 bases lay in between. Germline CDR1 KGHDR, CDR2 SFDVKD. The CDR3 runs to 16 residues. This chain's CDR3 is CATSDLKGANTGELFF. The CDR3 nucleotides read TGTGCCACCAGTGATTTGAAGGGGGCGAACACCGGGGAGCTGTTTTTT.

The chain couples TRBV29-1 to TRBJ2-7, with TRBD1 identical over 8 bases. Germline loops: CDR1 SQVTM, CDR2 ANQGSEA. The ends lost 6 bases at V and 2 bases at J; junction bases unmatched: 9. The CDR3 length is 14 residues. The chain's CDR3 is CSVRTTGAPYEQYF. The CDR3 DNA is TGCAGCGTCCGGACGACAGGGGCCCCCTACGAGCAGTACTTC.

The chain has TRBV29-1 and TRBJ2-1, with D hard to call. The CDR3 spans 13 residues. CDR1 SQVTM and CDR2 ANQGSEA come from the germline V gene. V lost 2 bases, J lost 6 bases, and 11 bases lay in between. The CDR3 nucleotides read TGCAGCGTTGAAACGAGCTCCGCCAATGAGCAGTTCTTC. Residues: CSVETSSANEQFF.

This chain joins TRBV15 and TRBJ2-1, with 12 bases lining up with TRBD2. Per germline, CDR1 LNHNV and CDR2 YYDKDF (reference sequence). V gave up 0 bases and J gave up 8 bases; unmatched junction bases: 5. This CDR3 is 16 amino acids long. The CDR3 nucleotides read TGTGCCACCAGCAGAGACCTAGCGGGAGGGCCCCATGAGCAGTTCTTC. Its protein is CATSRDLAGGPHEQFF.

This CDR3 reads CASTPRDTSSYEQYF. As DNA, the CDR3 is TGTGCCAGCACGCCACGGGACACAAGCTCCTACGAGCAGTACTTC. This chain joins TRBV7-9 and TRBJ2-7; TRBD1 might be the D (6 bases). Trimming removed 7 bases from V and 0 bases from J, with 16 bases in between. The CDR3 contains 15 residues. CDR1 is SEHNR and CDR2 is FQNEAQ in the germline V gene (reference sequence).

V and J are TRBV6-2 or TRBV6-3 and TRBJ1-1, with D perhaps matching TRBD1 (5 bases). V lost 3 bases, J lost 10 bases, and 21 bases lay in between. The CDR3 sequence is 15 residues long. Germline V gene lookup returns CDR1 MNHEY and CDR2 SVGEGT. The CDR3 nucleotides read TGTGCCAGCAGTTATGGAGGGAAGGGGTCAATCCGAGCTTTCTTT. Translated: CASSYGGKGSIRAFF.